A selection of T cell receptor beta chains follows, all from one sample in a study of blood T cell repertoires in COVID-19. TCRdb's table, derived via immunoSEQ multiplex PCR, lists solely in-frame clones and lacks some. The sample includes 350,000 or so clones, around 91% of them seen just once. Sequenced sample: peripheral blood. These receptor sequences come from a young man with active or convalescent COVID-19. The CDR3 runs from the conserved cysteine through the conserved F or W. D genes are given only for firm matches. The size entry is marked missing in some rows and otherwise reads once, few, many or a size class.

size	V	J	D	DNA	CDR3
NA	TRBV19	TRBJ1-2	NA	TGTGCCAGTAGTATGATGGGAACAGGGCTTTATGGCTACACCTTC	CASSMMGTGLYGYTF
NA	TRBV9	TRBJ2-3	TRBD1	TGTGCCAGCAGCCCCCGACAGGGGTTTTTTTCAGATACGCAGTATTTT	CASSPRQGFFSDTQYF
NA	TRBV6-6	TRBJ1-1	NA	TGTGCCAGCCGGGATTGGACTGAAGCTTTCTTT	CASRDWTEAFF
NA	TRBV20-1	TRBJ1-3	TRBD1	TGCAGTGCTAGTACAGGGGCCAGCTCTGGAAACACCATATATTTT	CSASTGASSGNTIYF
NA	TRBV2	TRBJ2-2	NA	TGTGCCAGCAGAACAGGGCCCGGGGAGCTGTTTTTT	CASRTGPGELFF
NA	TRBV6-6	TRBJ1-1	NA	TGTGCCAGCACCTATAGAAGCACCGACACTGAAGCTTTCTTT	CASTYRSTDTEAFF
NA	TRBV24-1	TRBJ2-2	TRBD1	TGTGCCACCTACTCGGGACAGGGTATCGGGGAGCTGTTTTTT	CATYSGQGIGELFF
NA	TRBV27	TRBJ2-7	TRBD2	TGTGCCAGCAGTTCTCGTGCGGGAGCCTACGAGCAGTACTTC	CASSSRAGAYEQYF
once	TRBV18	TRBJ1-3	NA	TGTGCCAGCTCACCATCGAGATCTGGAAACACCATATATTTT	CASSPSRSGNTIYF
NA	TRBV4-1	TRBJ2-5	NA	TGCGCCAGCAGCCATAGTGGCAGGGCGCAGACCCAGTACTTC	CASSHSGRAQTQYF
NA	TRBV7-2	TRBJ2-5	NA	TGTGCCAGCAGCTTAGCCAGGGTAACGGGAGAGACCCAGTACTTC	CASSLARVTGETQYF
NA	TRBV7-3	TRBJ2-1	TRBD1	TGTGCCAGCAGCTTTCGGGGACAGGGGTACAATGAGCAGTTCTTC	CASSFRGQGYNEQFF
NA	TRBV19	TRBJ1-1	NA	TGTGCCAGTAGTGGAGACAGGTTGGGTATGAACACTGAAGCTTTCTTT	CASSGDRLGMNTEAFF
NA	TRBV5-1	TRBJ1-2	NA	TGCGCCAGCAGCTTGGGAGTATATGGCTACACCTTC	CASSLGVYGYTF
NA	TRBV7-6	TRBJ2-7	NA	TGTGCCAGCAGCCTTATGACAGGCCCCCTCTACGAGCAGTACTTC	CASSLMTGPLYEQYF
NA	TRBV18	TRBJ2-2	TRBD1	TGTGCCAGCTCACTGGACAGGCTTACCGGGGAGCTGTTTTTT	CASSLDRLTGELFF
NA	TRBV5-8	TRBJ1-5	TRBD1	TGTGCCAGCAGCTTATTCCCGGGACAGGGGGAGACTCAGCCCCAGCATTTT	CASSLFPGQGETQPQHF
NA	TRBV10-3	TRBJ1-2	TRBD1	TGTGCCATCAGTGATGACAGGGACTCCTATGGCTACACCTTC	CAISDDRDSYGYTF
NA	TRBV5-6	TRBJ2-1	TRBD2	TGTGCCAGCAGACGAGGACTAGTCTCCTACAATGAGCAGTTCTTC	CASRRGLVSYNEQFF
few	TRBV6-2/TRBV6-3	TRBJ2-7	NA	TGTGCCAGCAGTTACGGTCAGGCAGGCTCCTACGAGCAGTACTTC	CASSYGQAGSYEQYF
NA	TRBV5-1	TRBJ2-7	NA	TGCGCCAGCAGCAGGACGTCCGGGAACTACGAGCAGTACTTC	CASSRTSGNYEQYF
NA	TRBV19	TRBJ2-1	TRBD2	TGTGCCAGTAGTATAGATCCGGTACTAGCGGGACGCTACAATGAGCAGTTCTTC	CASSIDPVLAGRYNEQFF
NA	TRBV6-5	TRBJ1-2	TRBD1	TGTGCCAGCAGTCGACAGGGGGACGGCTACACCTTC	CASSRQGDGYTF
few	TRBV19	TRBJ2-2	NA	TGTGCCAGTAGTATCCGGACCGGGGGTTCCGGGGAGCTGTTTTTT	CASSIRTGGSGELFF
once	TRBV4-3	TRBJ1-5	NA	TGCGCCAGCAGCCAAGGGGCCTATAGCAATCAGCCCCAGCATTTT	CASSQGAYSNQPQHF
NA	TRBV5-1	TRBJ2-7	NA	TGCGCCAGCAGCCGGGACTCGCTAAGCTCCTACGAGCAGTACTTC	CASSRDSLSSYEQYF
NA	TRBV11-3	TRBJ2-5	NA	TGTGCCAGCAGCTTAGAGGGCTACGGTGAGCTGCAAGAGACCCAGTACTTC	CASSLEGYGELQETQYF
once	TRBV5-6	TRBJ1-4	NA	TGTGCCAGCAGCACCGATACGTCAGGTGAAAAACTGTTTTTT	CASSTDTSGEKLFF
NA	TRBV2	TRBJ2-4	NA	TGTGCCAGCAGTGAAGCGAGGGGGGCCAAAAACATTCAGTACTTC	CASSEARGAKNIQYF